The 11 T cell receptor beta chains listed next were all sequenced from one sample in a study of blood T cell repertoires in COVID-19. Clones were sequenced by immunoSEQ multiplex PCR, and TCRdb holds only the in-frame ones, with some missing. This sample has about 140,000 clones; around 79% occur once, and the top ten carry roughly 8.7%. The specimen was peripheral blood. Receptors were obtained from a man in his fifties or sixties with active or convalescent COVID-19.

The chain has TRBV27 and TRBJ1-5, with 9 bases lining up with TRBD1. Germline V CDR1 and CDR2: MNHEY, SMNVEV (reference sequence). The CDR3 runs to 15 residues. V gave up 4 bases and J gave up 6 bases; unmatched junction bases: 7. CDR3 protein: CASSSPGQGGQPQHF. The CDR3 DNA follows: TGTGCCAGCAGTTCCCCGGGACAGGGAGGTCAGCCCCAGCATTTT.

This chain joins TRBV28 and TRBJ1-3; 7 positions agree with TRBD1. The CDR3 covers 15 residues. Germline values: CDR1 MDHEN, CDR2 SYDVKM. Trimming cost V 6 bases and J 1 base; bases outside gene matches: 6. CDR3 coding DNA: TGTGCCAGCAGGAAACAGGGGACGTCTGGAAACACCATATATTTT. Translation: CASRKQGTSGNTIYF.

The table lists this clone with a count of one. The CDR3 DNA sequence: TGTGCCAGCAGCTTGGGTCGGGACAGGGGCAATGAGCAGTTCTTC. Protein: CASSLGRDRGNEQFF. This chain connects TRBV5-4 to TRBJ2-1; 10 positions agree with TRBD1. Germline CDR1 SGHNT, CDR2 YYREEE (reference sequence). This CDR3 spans 15 amino acids. J lost 6 bases, V lost 0 bases, and 3 bases had no gene match. Using reference TRBV5-4 and TRBJ2-1 for the parts outside the CDR3, the full variable domain is ETGVTQSPTHLIKTRGQQVTLRCSSQSGHNTVSWYQQALGQGPQFIFQYYREEENGRGNFPPRFSGLQFPNYSSELNVNALELDDSALYLCASSLGRDRGNEQFFGPGTRLTVL.

The V call is TRBV7-2, the J call TRBJ2-7, with D unresolved. In germline, CDR1 is SGHTA, CDR2 FQGNSA. This CDR3 has 13 residues. Between the trimmed V and J ends, which lost 2 bases and 2 bases, there was a span of 7 bases. DNA for the CDR3: TGTGCCAGCAGCTTAACACACGCCTACGAGCAGTACTTC. Encoded protein: CASSLTHAYEQYF.

The V and J genes are TRBV29-1 and TRBJ2-1; 8 nucleotides align to TRBD2. The CDR3 runs to 15 residues. Germline assignment: CDR1 SQVTM and CDR2 ANQGSEA. V trimming: 3 bases; J trimming: 8 bases; junction bases outside the gene matches: 12. The CDR3 loop is CSVDGSGGLYHEQFF. CDR3 sequence (DNA): TGCAGCGTTGATGGGAGCGGGGGCTTATACCATGAGCAGTTCTTC.

The chain combines TRBV20-1 with TRBJ2-5, with 12 nucleotides matching TRBD1. J was trimmed by 5 bases and V by 3 bases; bases with no gene match: 7. CDR3 length: 15 amino acids. Germline CDR1 reads DFQATT; CDR2 reads SNEGSKA (reference sequence). The chain's CDR3 is CSASGWDRGRETQYF. The CDR3, as DNA: TGCAGTGCTAGTGGATGGGACAGGGGGCGGGAGACCCAGTACTTC.

The rearrangement joins TRBV20-1 to TRBJ2-5; no firm D call. CDR1 is DFQATT and CDR2 is SNEGSKA in the germline V gene (reference sequence). The CDR3 sequence is 11 residues long. V shed 4 bases and J shed 6 bases, with 9 bases lying between them. The CDR3 spells CSAIAGQTQYF. The CDR3 DNA is TGCAGTGCTATAGCTGGTCAGACCCAGTACTTC.

This chain connects TRBV12-5 to TRBJ1-1; D possibly corresponds to TRBD1 (6 bases). CDR1 and CDR2 from the germline V gene are LGHNT and FRNRAP. V lost 3 bases, J lost 1 base, and 12 bases lay in between. The CDR3 has 15 amino acids. For the CDR3, the DNA is TGTGCTAGTGGTTTACAACAGGGTAGGAACACTGAAGCTTTCTTT. This sequence encodes CASGLQQGRNTEAFF.

The genes are TRBV19 and TRBJ2-1, with TRBD2 matching 7 bases. The CDR3 extends over 15 amino acids. Germline CDR1 LNHDA, CDR2 SQIVND (reference sequence). V shed 0 bases and J 4 bases; nucleotides not matched to a gene: 3. CDR3 DNA sequence: TGTGCCAGTAGTATAGAGGATAGCGGGTACAATGAGCAGTTCTTC. This codes for CASSIEDSGYNEQFF. Filled out from reference TRBV19 and TRBJ2-1, the complete variable domain reads DGGITQSPKYLFRKEGQNVTLSCEQNLNHDAMYWYRQDPGQGLRLIYYSQIVNDFQKGDIAEGYSVSREKKESFPLTVTSAQKNPTAFYLCASSIEDSGYNEQFFGPGTRLTVL.

The V call is TRBV7-2, the J call TRBJ2-7; the D is unclear. Germline loops: CDR1 SGHTA, CDR2 FQGNSA. The V gene lost 3 bases and the J gene lost 3 bases, with 6 bases spanning the gap. The CDR3 totals 12 residues. CDR3: CASSFSYYEQYF. The CDR3 DNA sequence: TGTGCCAGCAGCTTTTCCTACTACGAGCAGTACTTC.

The CDR3 coding sequence is TGTGCCAGCAGCTTACTCTCGGGGGGCGAGCAGTTCTTC. Translated, it gives CASSLLSGGEQFF. V usage is TRBV11-3 and J usage is TRBJ2-1; D perhaps matches TRBD2 (7 bases). Trimming cost V 2 bases and J 10 bases, with 12 bases left between them. There are 13 residues in the CDR3. The germline gives CDR1 SGHNT, CDR2 YENEEA.